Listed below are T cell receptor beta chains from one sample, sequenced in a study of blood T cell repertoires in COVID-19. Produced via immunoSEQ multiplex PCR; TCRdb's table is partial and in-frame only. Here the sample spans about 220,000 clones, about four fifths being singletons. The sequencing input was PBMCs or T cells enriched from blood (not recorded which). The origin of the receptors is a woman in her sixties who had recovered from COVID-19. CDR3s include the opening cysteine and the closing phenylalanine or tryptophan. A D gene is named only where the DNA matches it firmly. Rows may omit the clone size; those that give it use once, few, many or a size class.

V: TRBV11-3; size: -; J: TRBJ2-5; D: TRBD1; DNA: TGTGCCAGCAGCTCGCAGGGGGACCAAGAGACCCAGTACTTC; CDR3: CASSSQGDQETQYF
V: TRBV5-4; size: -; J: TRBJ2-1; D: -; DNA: TGTGCCAGCAGCACATGGCCGCGGTATGAGCAGTTCTTC; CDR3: CASSTWPRYEQFF
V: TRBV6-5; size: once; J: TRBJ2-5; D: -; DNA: TGTGCCAGCAGGTTAGGGGGAACGGCAGAGACCCAGTACTTC; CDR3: CASRLGGTAETQYF
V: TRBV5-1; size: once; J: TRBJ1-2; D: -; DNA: TGCGCCAGCAGCTTGAGGGCAGGGGATGGCTACACCTTC; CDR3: CASSLRAGDGYTF
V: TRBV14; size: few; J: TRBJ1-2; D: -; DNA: TGTGCCAGCAGCCCGTCAGGGACAACATACGGCTACACCTTC; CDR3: CASSPSGTTYGYTF
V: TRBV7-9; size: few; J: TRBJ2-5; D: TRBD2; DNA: TGTGCCAGCAGCCCAATTAGCGGGACTTTAGAGACCCAGTACTTC; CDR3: CASSPISGTLETQYF
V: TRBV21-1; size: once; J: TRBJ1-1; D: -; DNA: TGTGCCAGCAGCCTCCGGGGACAGCGAAACACTGAAGCTTTCTTT; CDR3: CASSLRGQRNTEAFF
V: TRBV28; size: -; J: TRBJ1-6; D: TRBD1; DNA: TGTGCCAGCACCTGGACAGGGGGGAGATCACCCCTCCACTTT; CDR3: CASTWTGGRSPLHF
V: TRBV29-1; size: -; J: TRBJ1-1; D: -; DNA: TGCAGCGTTGTCGGACAGAACACTGAAGCTTTCTTT; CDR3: CSVVGQNTEAFF
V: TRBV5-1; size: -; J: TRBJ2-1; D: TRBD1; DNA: TGCGCCAGCAGCTTGACTGGGACAGGGGGCAGCGATGAGCAGTTCTTC; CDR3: CASSLTGTGGSDEQFF
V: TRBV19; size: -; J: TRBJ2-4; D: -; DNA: TGTGCCAGTACCCAAATGACAGGTATAGCCAAAAACATTCAGTACTTC; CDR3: CASTQMTGIAKNIQYF
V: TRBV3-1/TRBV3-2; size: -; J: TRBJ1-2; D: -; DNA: TGTGCCAGCAGCCAAGAAGGGGCAGTTCGGCAGGGCTACACCTTC; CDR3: CASSQEGAVRQGYTF
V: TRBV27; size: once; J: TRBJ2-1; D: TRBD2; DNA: TGTGCCAGCAGTTTAAAGCCCGGAATAGTAGCGGGAGTTTCGAATGAGCAGTTCTTC; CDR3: CASSLKPGIVAGVSNEQFF
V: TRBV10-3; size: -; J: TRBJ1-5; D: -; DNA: TGTGCCATCAGTCAACAGGGATTAGGCAATCAGCCCCAGCATTTT; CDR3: CAISQQGLGNQPQHF
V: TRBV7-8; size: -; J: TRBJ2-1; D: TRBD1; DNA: TGTGCCAGCAGCCCACGGGACAGGGAGTCCAATGAGCAGTTCTTC; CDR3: CASSPRDRESNEQFF
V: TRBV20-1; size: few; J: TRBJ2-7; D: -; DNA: TGCAGTGCTAGTTCCGTTTCCGAGCAGTACTTC; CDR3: CSASSVSEQYF
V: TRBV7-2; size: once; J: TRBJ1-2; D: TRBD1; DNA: TGTGCCATTCTGGGGGACAGACAAACTAACTATGGCTACACCTTC; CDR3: CAILGDRQTNYGYTF
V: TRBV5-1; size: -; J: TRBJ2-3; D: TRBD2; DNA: TGCGCCAGCAGCTTGGGACTAGCGGGAGAGGCAGATACGCAGTATTTT; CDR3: CASSLGLAGEADTQYF
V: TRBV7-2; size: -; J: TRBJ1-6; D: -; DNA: TGTGCCAGCAGCTTACAGGGTGGGATCAATTCACCCCTCCACTTT; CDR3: CASSLQGGINSPLHF
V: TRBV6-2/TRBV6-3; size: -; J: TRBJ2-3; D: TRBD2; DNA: TGTGCCAGCAGTTACGCGCTAGCGGTGAATACGCAGTATTTT; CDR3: CASSYALAVNTQYF
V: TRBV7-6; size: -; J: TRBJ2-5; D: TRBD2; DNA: TGTGCCAGCAGCCCCGGCCTAGCGGGAGGGCGCCCTCAAGAGACCCAGTACTTC; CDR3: CASSPGLAGGRPQETQYF
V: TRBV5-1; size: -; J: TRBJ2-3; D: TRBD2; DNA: TGCGCCAGCGTACTAGCGGGGGGGTCAGATACGCAGTATTTT; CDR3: CASVLAGGSDTQYF
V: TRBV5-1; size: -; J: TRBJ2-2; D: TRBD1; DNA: TGCGCCAGCAGCTTCGACAGGGGTGCATCCGGGGAGCTGTTTTTT; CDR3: CASSFDRGASGELFF
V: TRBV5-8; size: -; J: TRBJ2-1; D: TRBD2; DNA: TGTGCCAGCAGCGCCGTCGGGAGGGGGGGTTACTACAATGAGCAGTTCTTC; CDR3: CASSAVGRGGYYNEQFF
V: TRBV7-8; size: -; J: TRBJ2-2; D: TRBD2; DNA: TGTGCCAGCAGCCCCGGGACTAGCGGGAGGAGATTCACCGGGGAGCTGTTTTTT; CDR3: CASSPGTSGRRFTGELFF
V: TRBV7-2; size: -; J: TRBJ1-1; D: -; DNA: TGTGCCAGCAGCTTACTACAGGGTTCGAACACTGAAGCTTTCTTT; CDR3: CASSLLQGSNTEAFF
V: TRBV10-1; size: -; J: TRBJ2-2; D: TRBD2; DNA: TGCGCCAGCGGGGTAGCGGGGGTCACCGGGGAGCTGTTTTTT; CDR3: CASGVAGVTGELFF
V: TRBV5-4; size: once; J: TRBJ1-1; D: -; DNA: TGTGCCAGCAGGTTACCGGGACACAAGAACACTGAAGCTTTCTTT; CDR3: CASRLPGHKNTEAFF
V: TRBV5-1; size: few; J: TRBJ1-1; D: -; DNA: TGCGCCAGCAGCACCTCACAGGGCATTGACACTGAAGCTTTCTTT; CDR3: CASSTSQGIDTEAFF
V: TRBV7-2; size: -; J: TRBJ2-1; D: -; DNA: TGTGCCAGCAGCATACAGGGCTACAATGAGCAGTTCTTC; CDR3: CASSIQGYNEQFF
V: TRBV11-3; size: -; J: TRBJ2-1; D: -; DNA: TGTGCCAGCAGCAACACCGACAATGAGCAGTTCTTC; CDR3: CASSNTDNEQFF
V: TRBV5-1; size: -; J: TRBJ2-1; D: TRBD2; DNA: TGCGCCAGCAGCCGGACTAGCGGTAACTCCTACAATGAGCAGTTCTTC; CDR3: CASSRTSGNSYNEQFF
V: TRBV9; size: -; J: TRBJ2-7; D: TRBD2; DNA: TGTGCCAGCAGCGTTCGGACTAGCGGTTACGAGCAGTACTTC; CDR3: CASSVRTSGYEQYF
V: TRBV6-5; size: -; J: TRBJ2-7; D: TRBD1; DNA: TGTGCCAGCAGTTACGGGCAGGGGGTCTACGAGCAGTACTTC; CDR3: CASSYGQGVYEQYF
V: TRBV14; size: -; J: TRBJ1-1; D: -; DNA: TGTGCCAGCAGACCATCGGGGGGCTGGGCTGAAGCTTTCTTT; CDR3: CASRPSGGWAEAFF
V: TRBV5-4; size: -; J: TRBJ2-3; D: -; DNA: TGTGCCAGCACACGTCGGAGCGGGAGCACAGATACGCAGTATTTT; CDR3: CASTRRSGSTDTQYF
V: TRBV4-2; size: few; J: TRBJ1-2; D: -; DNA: TGTGCCAGCAGCCAAGCTGGCGGAACTAACTATGGCTACACCTTC; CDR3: CASSQAGGTNYGYTF
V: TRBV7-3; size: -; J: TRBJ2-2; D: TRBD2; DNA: TGTGCCAGCTCGCCGGCGGGCGGGGGGGCCACCGGGGAGCTGTTTTTT; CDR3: CASSPAGGGATGELFF
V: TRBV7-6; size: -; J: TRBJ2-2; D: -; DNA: TGTGCCAGCAGCCCCGCCGCGGGGTTCACCGGGGAGCTGTTTTTT; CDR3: CASSPAAGFTGELFF
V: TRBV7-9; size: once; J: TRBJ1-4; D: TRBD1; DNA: TGTGCCAGCAGTGGACAGGGGTCTAATGAAAAACTGTTTTTT; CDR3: CASSGQGSNEKLFF
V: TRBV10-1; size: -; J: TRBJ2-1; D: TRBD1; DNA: TGCGCCAGCAGTGAGTCACAGGGGCCTCCTTCCTACAATGAGCAGTTCTTC; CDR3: CASSESQGPPSYNEQFF
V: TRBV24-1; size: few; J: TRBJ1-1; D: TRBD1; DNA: TGTGCCACCAGTGACCGGACAGGGGGTGAAGCTTTCTTT; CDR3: CATSDRTGGEAFF
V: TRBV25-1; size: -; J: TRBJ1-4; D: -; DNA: TGTGCCAGCAGTGATTCGGGACGGGGGAATGAAAAACTGTTTTTT; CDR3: CASSDSGRGNEKLFF
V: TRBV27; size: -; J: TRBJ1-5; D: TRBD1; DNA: TGTGCCAGCAGTCGACAGGGGGCTCAGCCCCAGCATTTT; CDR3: CASSRQGAQPQHF
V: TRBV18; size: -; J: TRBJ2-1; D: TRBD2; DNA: TGTGCCAGCTCACCGCCTAGCGGGGGGGTTTACAATGAGCAGTTCTTC; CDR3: CASSPPSGGVYNEQFF
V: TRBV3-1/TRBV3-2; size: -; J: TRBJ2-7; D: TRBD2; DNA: TGTGCCAGCAGCCAAGGGACTAGCGGGAGTTACGAGCAGTACTTC; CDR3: CASSQGTSGSYEQYF
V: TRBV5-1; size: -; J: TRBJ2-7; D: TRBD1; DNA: TGCGCCAGCAGCTTGGACAGGGGGTTCGAGCAGTACTTC; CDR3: CASSLDRGFEQYF
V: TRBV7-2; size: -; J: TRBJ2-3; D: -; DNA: TGTGCCAGCAGCCCCCTCGTTACAGCGGATCTGTACACAGATACGCAGTATTTT; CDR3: CASSPLVTADLYTDTQYF
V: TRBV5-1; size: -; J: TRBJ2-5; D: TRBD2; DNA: TGCGCCAGCAGCTTTGGCTGGACTAGGCGGAACCAAGAGACCCAGTACTTC; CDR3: CASSFGWTRRNQETQYF
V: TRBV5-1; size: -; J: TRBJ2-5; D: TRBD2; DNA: TGCGCCAGCAGCTTGGGGGTCGGGACTAGCGGGATTGGGGAGACCCAGTACTTC; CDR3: CASSLGVGTSGIGETQYF
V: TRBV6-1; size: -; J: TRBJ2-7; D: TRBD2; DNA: TGTGCCAGCAGTGAAGGTAGCGGGGGGTCCTACGAGCAGTACTTC; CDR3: CASSEGSGGSYEQYF
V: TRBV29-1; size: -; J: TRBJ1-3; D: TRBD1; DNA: TGCAGCGTTGAAGAAGGGGGCATCAGCGGAAACACCATATATTTT; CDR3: CSVEEGGISGNTIYF
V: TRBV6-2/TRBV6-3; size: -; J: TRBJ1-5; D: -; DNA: TGTGCCAGCAGTTACTCTCCAGGGAGGCGGCAGCCCCAGCATTTT; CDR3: CASSYSPGRRQPQHF
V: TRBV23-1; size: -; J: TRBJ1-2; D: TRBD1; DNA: TGCGCCAGCAGTCCAGACAGGGGGCATGGCTACACCTTC; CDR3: CASSPDRGHGYTF
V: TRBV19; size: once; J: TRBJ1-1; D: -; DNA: TGTGCCAGTAGTACCTCGACAGGGAACACTGAAGCTTTCTTT; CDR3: CASSTSTGNTEAFF
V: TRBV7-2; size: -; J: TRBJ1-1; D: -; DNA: TGTGCCAGCAGCTCCACAGGGACGAACACTGAAGCTTTCTTT; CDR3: CASSSTGTNTEAFF
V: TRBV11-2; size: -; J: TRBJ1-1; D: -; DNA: TGTGCCAGCAGCTTAGAAGGGCGGGCGAACACTGAAGCTTTCTTT; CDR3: CASSLEGRANTEAFF